One and the same sample provided the 24 T cell receptor beta chains below, sequenced in a study of PD-1 blockade in mismatch repair-deficient tumors. Method: immunoSEQ multiplex PCR; TCRdb's copy keeps in-frame clones and lacks some. The table includes more than 90,000 clones, 60% to 85% detected once. The sample was peripheral blood, taken 60 to 65 weeks after starting pembrolizumab. Receptors were obtained from an adult with mismatch repair-deficient cancer.

This clone has more than one count but fewer than ten. The genes are TRBV6-5 and TRBJ1-1; perhaps TRBD1 as D (5 bases). The CDR3 has 12 amino acids. Germline V gives CDR1 MNHEY, CDR2 SVGAGI. V lost 6 bases to trimming and J lost 1 base, with 6 bases between them. The CDR3 DNA is TGTGCCAGCAGGGGGGGGAACACTGAAGCTTTCTTT. Amino acids: CASRGGNTEAFF.

The chain couples TRBV7-9 to TRBJ2-1; D ambiguous. V was shortened by 5 bases and J by 7 bases, with 15 bases between the two germline ends. The CDR3 sequence is 14 residues long. CDR1 SEHNR and CDR2 FQNEAQ come from the germline V gene (reference sequence). CDR3 DNA sequence: TGTGCCAGCAGCCCTAGAGAATCTGAGAATGAGCAGTTCTTC. Its translation: CASSPRESENEQFF.

The chain links TRBV19 to TRBJ2-7, with D perhaps TRBD1 or TRBD2 (6 bases each). Near its end, the DNA agrees better with TRBJ2-4, so the J call may be wrong. Germline lookup yields CDR1 LNHDA and CDR2 SQIVND (reference sequence). The CDR3 is 12 residues long. CDR3 protein: CASSIAGAIQYF. In DNA, the CDR3 is TGTGCCAGTAGTATAGCGGGGGCCATTCAGTACTTC.

V gene TRBV19 combines with J gene TRBJ2-4; 15 nucleotides match TRBD2. CDR1 is LNHDA, CDR2 SQIVND, per germline (reference sequence). This CDR3 is 20 amino acids long. Losses at the gene ends were 3 bases for V and 1 base for J; bases not matched to a gene: 10. DNA for the CDR3: TGTGCCAGTAGTATCGCCCCGGGACTAGCGGGAGGTGGGGCCAAAAACATTCAGTACTTC. Translating it yields CASSIAPGLAGGGAKNIQYF.

The V and J genes are TRBV2 and TRBJ2-2, with 7 bases lining up with TRBD2. Germline assignment: CDR1 SNHLY and CDR2 FYNNEI. The CDR3 length is 14 residues. V lost 6 bases, J lost 6 bases, and 7 bases stayed unmatched. The CDR3: CASRRDAGAGELFF. In DNA form, the CDR3 reads TGTGCCAGCAGGAGGGACGCGGGGGCCGGGGAGCTGTTTTTT. The full variable domain, in which reference TRBV2 and TRBJ2-2 provide the parts outside the CDR3, is EPEVTQTPSHQVTQMGQEVILRCVPISNHLYFYWYRQILGQKVEFLVSFYNNEISEKSEIFDDQFSVERPDGSNFTLKIRSTKLEDSAMYFCASRRDAGAGELFFGEGSRLTVL.

This chain joins TRBV5-6 and TRBJ2-7; D possibly corresponds to TRBD1 (6 bases). Germline CDR1 and CDR2: SGHDT and YYEEEE. The V end was cut by 4 bases, the J end by 3 bases, with 26 bases between. The CDR3 extends over 18 amino acids. The CDR3 here is CASSTGTTILSILYEQYF. DNA of the CDR3: TGTGCCAGCAGCACTGGGACAACAATACTAAGCATCCTCTACGAGCAGTACTTC. Combining the CDR3 with reference TRBV5-6 and TRBJ2-7 gives the whole variable domain DAGVTQSPTHLIKTRGQQVTLRCSPKSGHDTVSWYQQALGQGPQFIFQYYEEEERQRGNFPDRFSGHQFPNYSSELNVNALLLGDSALYLCASSTGTTILSILYEQYFGPGTRLTVT.

V is TRBV7-9 and J is TRBJ1-1; no reliable D call. The CDR3 totals 13 residues. The germline V gene has CDR1 SEHNR and CDR2 FQNEAQ (reference sequence). Trimming stripped 4 bases from V and 1 base from J, with 7 bases between. CDR3 in amino acids: CASSSPGNTEAFF. The CDR3 nucleotides are TGTGCCAGCAGCTCTCCAGGGAACACTGAAGCTTTCTTT.

The chain uses TRBV30 and TRBJ1-3; 7 bases line up with TRBD1. Germline trimming cut 1 base from V and 4 bases from J; bases unmatched to any gene: 10. Germline V lookup: CDR1 GTSNPN, CDR2 SVGIG (reference sequence). The CDR3 extends over 16 amino acids. The CDR3 DNA reads TGTGCCTGGAGTGCGACAAGGGGGCGATCCGGAAACACCATATATTTT. Translated, it gives CAWSATRGRSGNTIYF.

V gene TRBV28 combines with J gene TRBJ1-2; TRBD1 matches at 7 bases. This CDR3 has 14 amino acids. Germline V CDR1 and CDR2: MDHEN, SYDVKM. Germline trimming cut 2 bases from V and 6 bases from J; bases unmatched to any gene: 6. CDR3 DNA: TGTGCCAGCAGTTTAGAGGGGGCGCATCATGGCTACACCTTC. It translates to CASSLEGAHHGYTF.

The rearrangement uses TRBV6-5 and TRBJ2-5; D remains unclear. CDR1 MNHEY and CDR2 SVGAGI come from the germline V gene. V was pared by 2 bases and J by 4 bases, with 8 bases between. CDR3 length equals 13 residues. The CDR3 protein is CASSYGVGETQYF. CDR3 nucleotides: TGTGCCAGCAGTTACGGGGTAGGAGAGACCCAGTACTTC.

The J gene is TRBJ2-3, the V gene TRBV28, with D tentatively TRBD2 (6 bases). Germline V gene lookup returns CDR1 MDHEN and CDR2 SYDVKM. The CDR3 length is 16 residues. V dropped 5 bases and J dropped 1 base, with 16 bases sitting between them. CDR3 sequence reads: CASSPRGRIGTDTQYF. CDR3 in DNA: TGTGCCAGCAGTCCCCGTGGGAGGATTGGCACAGATACGCAGTATTTT.

The chain uses TRBV5-1 and TRBJ1-4; 8 nucleotides match TRBD1. Trimming at V came to 4 bases and at J to 6 bases, leaving 5 bases not matched to a gene. Germline CDR1 and CDR2: SGHRS and YFSETQ. The CDR3 is made up of 14 amino acids. The CDR3 protein is CASSGTGGDEKLFF. The DNA of the CDR3 is TGCGCCAGCAGCGGTACAGGGGGGGATGAAAAACTGTTTTTT.

This clone was picked up a small number of times. The chain combines TRBV7-9 with TRBJ2-2; possibly TRBD1 or TRBD2 for D (5 bases each). The CDR3 is 14 amino acids. The ends were cut back, 5 bases at V and 2 bases at J, with 9 bases in the middle. Germline V CDR1 and CDR2: SEHNR, FQNEAQ (reference sequence). The CDR3 region has the DNA TGTGCCAGCAGCCGGGACCACAACACCGGGGAGCTGTTTTTT. Translated: CASSRDHNTGELFF. The whole variable domain, remainder taken from reference TRBV7-9 and TRBJ2-2, is DTGVSQNPRHKITKRGQNVTFRCDPISEHNRLYWYRQTLGQGPEFLTYFQNEAQLEKSRLLSDRFSAERPKGSFSTLEIQRTEQGDSAMYLCASSRDHNTGELFFGEGSRLTVL.

This clone was counted between two and nine times. The chain couples TRBV28 to TRBJ1-4; no clear D. V lost 5 bases and J 8 bases, leaving 6 bases between the germline ends. Germline loops: CDR1 MDHEN, CDR2 SYDVKM. CDR3 length: 11 amino acids. In nucleotides, the CDR3 is TGTGCCAGCAGTCGTTACGAAAAACTGTTTTTT. It yields the protein CASSRYEKLFF.

J is TRBJ2-3 and V is TRBV25-1; 8 positions agree with TRBD2. Germline values: CDR1 MGHDK, CDR2 SYGVNS. V shed 3 bases and J 0 bases; nucleotides not matched to a gene: 8. The CDR3 loop spans 17 amino acids. DNA of the CDR3: TGTGCCAGCAGTGAGCGGGGGGAGCGGGTTAGCACAGATACGCAGTATTTT. Residues: CASSERGERVSTDTQYF.

The rearrangement joins TRBV5-1 to TRBJ2-1; D may be TRBD2 (5 bases). The CDR3 contains 15 residues. Germline V CDR1 and CDR2: SGHRS, YFSETQ. Trimming took off 3 bases at V and 2 bases at J, with 12 bases between the two ends. CDR3 region: CASSSSGNPYNEQFF. The CDR3 DNA sequence: TGCGCCAGCAGCTCTTCCGGGAACCCCTACAATGAGCAGTTCTTC.

The rearrangement joins TRBV2 to TRBJ1-2; no clear D. V was shortened by 6 bases and J by 4 bases, with 15 bases between the two germline ends. Per germline, CDR1 SNHLY and CDR2 FYNNEI. The CDR3 is 14 residues long. CDR3 bases: TGTGCCAGCAGCCAACTGGACGCAAGCTATGGCTACACCTTC. Translated: CASSQLDASYGYTF.

V is TRBV7-2 and J is TRBJ1-1; TRBD1 might be the D (5 bases). The length of the CDR3 is 13 residues. With 5 bases removed from V and 10 bases from J, the gap between germline ends came to 17 bases. The germline V gene encodes CDR1 SGHTA and CDR2 FQGNSA. This chain's CDR3 is CASSITGPYGAFF. The CDR3 DNA reads as TGTGCCAGCAGCATAACAGGTCCCTATGGAGCTTTCTTT. Supplemented by reference TRBV7-2 and TRBJ1-1, the full variable domain reads GAGVSQSPSNKVTEKGKDVELRCDPISGHTALYWYRQSLGQGLEFLIYFQGNSAPDKSGLPSDRFSAERTGGSVSTLTIQRTQQEDSAVYLCASSITGPYGAFFGQGTRLTVV.

This clone was detected only a few times. The V gene is TRBV7-2, the J gene TRBJ1-5; possible D gene TRBD1, 6 bases. CDR1 and CDR2 (germline): SGHTA, FQGNSA. The CDR3 extends over 13 amino acids. The V and J ends lost 5 bases and 3 bases respectively, with 8 bases between them. The CDR3 region has the DNA TGTGCCAGCAGCGACAGGCTCAATCAGCCCCAGCATTTT. Translation: CASSDRLNQPQHF.

This rearrangement joins TRBV7-2 to TRBJ2-1; 10 nucleotides line up with TRBD2. Germline CDR1 SGHTA, CDR2 FQGNSA. The junction had 3 bases not matched to a gene; V was cut back by 5 bases and J by 2 bases. CDR3 length: 15 amino acids. In DNA form, the CDR3 reads TGTGCCAGCAGCACAACTAGCGGGACCTACAATGAGCAGTTCTTC. Encoded protein: CASSTTSGTYNEQFF.

The gene calls are TRBV11-3 and TRBJ2-2; D gene ambiguous. Germline CDR1 SGHNT, CDR2 YENEEA. The V gene lost 1 base and the J gene lost 4 bases, with 1 base spanning the gap. The CDR3 covers 12 residues. This CDR3 reads CASSLVTGELFF. For the CDR3, the DNA is TGTGCCAGCAGCTTAGTCACCGGGGAGCTGTTTTTT.

This rearrangement joins TRBV19 to TRBJ1-3, with D perhaps matching TRBD1 (5 bases). Between the trimmed V and J ends, which lost 7 bases and 2 bases, there was a span of 9 bases. The CDR3 loop spans 13 amino acids. Germline values: CDR1 LNHDA, CDR2 SQIVND (reference sequence). The CDR3: CASILGAGNTIYF. The CDR3 DNA follows: TGTGCCAGTATCCTGGGGGCTGGAAACACCATATATTTT.

V and J are TRBV10-3 and TRBJ1-2, with 8 bases lining up with TRBD1. The germline CDR1 and CDR2 sequences are ENHRY and SYGVKD. J gave up 2 bases and V 5 bases, and 4 bases lay outside the gene matches. This CDR3 comprises 14 residues. CDR3 loop: CAISKGQANYGYTF. DNA for the CDR3: TGTGCCATCAGTAAGGGACAGGCGAACTATGGCTACACCTTC.

This clone was found a few times. The rearrangement uses TRBV2 and TRBJ1-5; D is perhaps TRBD1 (6 bases). Trimming pared 6 bases from V and 5 bases from J, leaving 11 bases between. The CDR3 length is 13 residues. The germline V gene has CDR1 SNHLY and CDR2 FYNNEI. The CDR3 reads CASSQGWDQPQHF. DNA for the CDR3: TGTGCCAGCAGCCAGGGGTGGGATCAGCCCCAGCATTTT.